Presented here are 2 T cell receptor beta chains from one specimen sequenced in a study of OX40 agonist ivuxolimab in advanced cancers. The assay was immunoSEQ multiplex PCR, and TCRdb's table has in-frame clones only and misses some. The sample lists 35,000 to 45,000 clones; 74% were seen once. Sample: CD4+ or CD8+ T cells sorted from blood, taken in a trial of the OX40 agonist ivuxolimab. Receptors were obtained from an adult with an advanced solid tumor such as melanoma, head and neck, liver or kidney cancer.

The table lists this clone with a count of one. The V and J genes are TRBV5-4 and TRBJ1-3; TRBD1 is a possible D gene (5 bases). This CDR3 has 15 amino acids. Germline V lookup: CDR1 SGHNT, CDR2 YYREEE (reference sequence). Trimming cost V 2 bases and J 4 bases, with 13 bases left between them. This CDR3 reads CASSFGTAEGNTIYF. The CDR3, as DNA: TGTGCCAGCAGCTTTGGGACGGCGGAGGGAAACACCATATATTTT.

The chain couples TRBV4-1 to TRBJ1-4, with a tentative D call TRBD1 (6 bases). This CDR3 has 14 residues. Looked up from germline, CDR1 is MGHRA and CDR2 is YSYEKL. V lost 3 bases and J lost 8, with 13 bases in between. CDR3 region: CASSQRDTTEKLFF. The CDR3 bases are TGCGCCAGCAGCCAGCGGGACACGACAGAAAAACTGTTTTTT.